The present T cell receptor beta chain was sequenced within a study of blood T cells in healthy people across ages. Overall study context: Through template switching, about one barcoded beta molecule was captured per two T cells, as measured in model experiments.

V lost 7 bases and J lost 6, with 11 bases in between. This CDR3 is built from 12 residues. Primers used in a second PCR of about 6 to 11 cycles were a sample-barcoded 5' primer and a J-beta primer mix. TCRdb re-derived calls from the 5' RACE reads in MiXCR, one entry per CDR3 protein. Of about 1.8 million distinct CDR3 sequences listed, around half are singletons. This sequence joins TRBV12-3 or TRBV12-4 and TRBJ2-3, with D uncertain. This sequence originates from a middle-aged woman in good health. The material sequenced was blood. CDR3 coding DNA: TGTGCCAGCACCCTCATTGGGGATACGCAGTATTTT. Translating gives CASTLIGDTQYF.